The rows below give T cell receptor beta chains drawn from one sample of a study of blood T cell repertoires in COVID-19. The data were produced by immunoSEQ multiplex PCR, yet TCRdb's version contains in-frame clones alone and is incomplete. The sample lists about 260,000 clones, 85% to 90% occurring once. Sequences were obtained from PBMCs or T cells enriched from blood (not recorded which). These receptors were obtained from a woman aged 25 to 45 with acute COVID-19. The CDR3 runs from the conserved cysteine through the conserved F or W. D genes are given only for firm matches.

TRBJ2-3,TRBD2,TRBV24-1,CATSDLRRGGDTQYF
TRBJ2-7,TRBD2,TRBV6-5,CASILAGSVEQYF
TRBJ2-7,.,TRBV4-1,CASSQGVGVYEQYF
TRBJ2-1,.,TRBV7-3,CASSLTRDNEQFF
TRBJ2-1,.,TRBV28,CASSRDPPHREQFF
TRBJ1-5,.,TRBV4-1,CASSQGGYNQPQHF
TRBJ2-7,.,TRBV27,CASSPTWPYEQYF
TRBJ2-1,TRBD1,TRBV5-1,CASSLMTGDYNEQFF
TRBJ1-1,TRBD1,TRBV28,CASSLGQGNTEAFF
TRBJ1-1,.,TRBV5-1,CASSLAENTEAFF
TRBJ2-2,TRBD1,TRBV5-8,CASSLRTGTDTGELFF
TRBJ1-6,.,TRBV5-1,CASSLEPAPQLTSPLHF
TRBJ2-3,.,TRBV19,CASSIDQDTQYF
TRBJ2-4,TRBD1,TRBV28,CASSHRGQGWNF
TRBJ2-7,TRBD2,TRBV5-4,CASSLELAGSYEQYF
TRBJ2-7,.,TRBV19,CASSIAHPGGFYEQYF
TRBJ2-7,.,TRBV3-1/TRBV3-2,CASSQEVPGDSYEQYF
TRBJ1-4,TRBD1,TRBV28,CASTPGTGYEKLFF
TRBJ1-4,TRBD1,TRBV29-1,CSVEEGTGLFDYEKLFF
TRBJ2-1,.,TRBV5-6,CASSGKLGRVVDEQFF
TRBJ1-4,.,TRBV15,CATSRERQGNEKLFF
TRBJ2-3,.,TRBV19,CASSTLGSGLTDTQYF
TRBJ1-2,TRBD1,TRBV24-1,CATSEPRTGIHGYTF
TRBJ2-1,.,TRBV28,CASSSPEGHYNEQFF
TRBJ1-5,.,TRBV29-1,CSVDTGDSNQPQHF
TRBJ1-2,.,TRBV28,CASRLDRNYGYTF
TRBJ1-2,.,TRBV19,CASMTGGVDNGYTF
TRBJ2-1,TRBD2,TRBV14,CASSPWASGVEQFF
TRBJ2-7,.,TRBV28,CASSGLIYEQYF
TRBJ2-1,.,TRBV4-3,CASSQDWGGPYNEQFF
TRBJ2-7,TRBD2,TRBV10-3,CAISGGTSLHEQYF
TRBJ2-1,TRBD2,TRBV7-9,CASSLGLAGVGEQFF
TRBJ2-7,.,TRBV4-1,CASSQQAGSVYEQYF
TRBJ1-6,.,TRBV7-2,CASSLQGNSPLHF
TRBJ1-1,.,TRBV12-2,CASRFGQENTEAFF
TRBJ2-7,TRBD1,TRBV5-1,CASSPGTGSDGLEQYF
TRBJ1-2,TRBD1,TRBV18,CASSPIPGTGYGYTF
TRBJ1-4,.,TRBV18,CASSPAGQSSATNEKLFF
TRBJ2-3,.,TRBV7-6,CASSLGPLGASGDLHTDTQYF
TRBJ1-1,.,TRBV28,CASTYGGTEAFF
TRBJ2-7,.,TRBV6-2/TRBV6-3,CASSYSGLSTTYEQYF
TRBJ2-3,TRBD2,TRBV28,CASSLLKPGLARDVDTQYF
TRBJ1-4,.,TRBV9,CASSPSGGVGNEKLFF